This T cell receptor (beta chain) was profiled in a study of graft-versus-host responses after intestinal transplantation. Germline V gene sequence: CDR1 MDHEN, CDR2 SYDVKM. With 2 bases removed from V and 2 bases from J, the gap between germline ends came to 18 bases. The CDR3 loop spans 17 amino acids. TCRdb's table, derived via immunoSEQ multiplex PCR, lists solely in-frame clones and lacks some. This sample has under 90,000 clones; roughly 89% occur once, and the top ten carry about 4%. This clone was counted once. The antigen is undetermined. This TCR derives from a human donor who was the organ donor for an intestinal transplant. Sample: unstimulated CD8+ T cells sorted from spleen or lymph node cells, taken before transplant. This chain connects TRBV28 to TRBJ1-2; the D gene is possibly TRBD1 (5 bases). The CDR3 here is CASSLLTGPSENYGYTF. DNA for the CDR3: TGTGCCAGCAGTTTACTTACAGGCCCATCGGAAAACTATGGCTACACCTTC.